These T cell receptor beta chains were read from a single sample in a study of cytomegalovirus exposure and HLA in healthy donors. Sequenced by immunoSEQ multiplex PCR; TCRdb stores in-frame clones only, minus some. The sample comprises roughly 310,000 clones, roughly 86% of which are singletons, and more than 0.95% rests with the top ten. The sample was PBMCs. These receptors originate from a man between 25 and 39 years old in good health and CMV-seronegative. Both conserved end residues are part of each CDR3. D genes are given only for firm matches. Size tells how often a clone was seen (once, few, many) or the class of an expanded clone, and some rows leave it out.

clone size,V gene,J gene,D gene,CDR3 protein,CDR3 DNA
-,TRBV4-1,TRBJ2-3,TRBD2,CASSQEPASGGDTQYF,TGCGCCAGCAGCCAAGAGCCGGCTAGCGGGGGAGATACGCAGTATTTT
-,TRBV5-4,TRBJ1-1,-,CASSLVGYEAFF,TGTGCCAGCAGCTTGGTCGGTTACGAAGCTTTCTTT
-,TRBV11-2,TRBJ2-1,TRBD1,CASSFRPGTGIEQFF,TGTGCCAGCAGCTTTCGTCCCGGGACAGGGATTGAGCAGTTCTTC
-,TRBV27,TRBJ1-2,TRBD1,CASSSGTGASYGYTF,TGTGCCAGCAGTTCCGGGACAGGAGCAAGCTATGGCTACACCTTC
few,TRBV10-3,TRBJ1-6,-,CAISSRAESPLHF,TGTGCCATCAGTAGCAGGGCAGAGTCACCCCTCCACTTT
-,TRBV5-6,TRBJ1-1,-,CASSLRGRNTEAFF,TGTGCCAGCAGCTTGAGGGGGAGGAACACTGAAGCTTTCTTT
once,TRBV5-1,TRBJ2-2,TRBD2,CASSFLAVDTGELFF,TGCGCCAGCAGCTTCCTAGCGGTGGACACCGGGGAGCTGTTTTTT
-,TRBV18,TRBJ1-5,TRBD1,CASSSDRNQPQHF,TGTGCCAGCTCATCGGACAGGAATCAGCCCCAGCATTTT
-,TRBV5-1,TRBJ1-6,-,CASSLAERSSYNSPLHF,TGCGCCAGCAGCTTGGCCGAGCGGAGCTCCTATAATTCACCCCTCCACTTT
-,TRBV18,TRBJ2-7,TRBD1,CASSPTGTGVEQYF,TGTGCCAGCTCACCTACCGGGACAGGGGTCGAGCAGTACTTC
-,TRBV6-1,TRBJ1-1,-,CASSEIARVGTEAFF,TGTGCCAGCAGTGAAATAGCCAGGGTCGGCACTGAAGCTTTCTTT
-,TRBV6-1,TRBJ1-2,-,CASSEGVRDYGYTF,TGTGCCAGCAGTGAAGGTGTACGGGACTATGGCTACACCTTC
-,TRBV27,TRBJ2-3,-,CASNANTDTQYF,TGTGCCAGCAATGCTAACACAGATACGCAGTATTTT
-,TRBV5-1,TRBJ1-1,-,CASSLVVMNTEAFF,TGCGCCAGCAGCTTGGTAGTTATGAACACTGAAGCTTTCTTT
-,TRBV4-1,TRBJ2-7,-,CASSHQLGYEQYF,TGCGCCAGCAGCCACCAACTAGGTTACGAGCAGTACTTC
-,TRBV5-4,TRBJ2-7,TRBD2,CASSKSGGRAYEQYF,TGTGCCAGCAGCAAAAGCGGGGGGCGCGCCTACGAGCAGTACTTC
-,TRBV6-1,TRBJ1-1,TRBD1,CASSTRQGVTEAFF,TGTGCCAGCAGTACACGACAGGGCGTCACTGAAGCTTTCTTT
-,TRBV5-4,TRBJ2-3,TRBD1,CASTTGTGGSTDTQYF,TGTGCCAGCACGACCGGGACAGGGGGGAGCACAGATACGCAGTATTTT
-,TRBV6-6,TRBJ2-7,TRBD2,CASSYGEGGTYEQYF,TGTGCCAGCAGTTACGGAGAGGGAGGGACCTACGAGCAGTACTTC
-,TRBV2,TRBJ1-3,-,CASSDQMVPGNTIYF,TGTGCCAGCAGTGACCAGATGGTTCCTGGAAACACCATATATTTT
-,TRBV7-9,TRBJ2-6,TRBD1,CASGQDPGANVLTF,TGTGCCAGCGGACAGGATCCTGGGGCCAACGTCCTGACTTTC
-,TRBV5-8,TRBJ2-6,-,CASSLGHLSGANVLTF,TGTGCCAGCAGCTTGGGACACCTCTCTGGGGCCAACGTCCTGACTTTC
once,TRBV7-2,TRBJ2-5,-,CASSLVREETQYF,TGTGCCAGCAGCTTAGTCAGGGAAGAGACCCAGTACTTC
few,TRBV6-5,TRBJ2-7,-,CASSYSTRSAEQYF,TGTGCCAGCAGTTACTCTACGCGATCCGCCGAGCAGTACTTC
-,TRBV7-9,TRBJ1-1,-,CASSLGVAGGISSEAFF,TGTGCCAGCAGCTTAGGAGTAGCGGGGGGGATCTCCTCTGAAGCTTTCTTT
-,TRBV27,TRBJ2-7,TRBD1,CASSLQGDRAHEQYF,TGTGCCAGCAGTTTACAAGGGGACAGGGCCCACGAGCAGTACTTC
once,TRBV7-8,TRBJ2-1,-,CASSLKGGAKNEQFF,TGTGCCAGCAGCTTAAAGGGTGGGGCGAAAAATGAGCAGTTCTTC
-,TRBV15,TRBJ2-7,TRBD1,CATSREGTGPYEQYF,TGTGCCACCAGCAGAGAAGGGACAGGGCCCTACGAGCAGTACTTC